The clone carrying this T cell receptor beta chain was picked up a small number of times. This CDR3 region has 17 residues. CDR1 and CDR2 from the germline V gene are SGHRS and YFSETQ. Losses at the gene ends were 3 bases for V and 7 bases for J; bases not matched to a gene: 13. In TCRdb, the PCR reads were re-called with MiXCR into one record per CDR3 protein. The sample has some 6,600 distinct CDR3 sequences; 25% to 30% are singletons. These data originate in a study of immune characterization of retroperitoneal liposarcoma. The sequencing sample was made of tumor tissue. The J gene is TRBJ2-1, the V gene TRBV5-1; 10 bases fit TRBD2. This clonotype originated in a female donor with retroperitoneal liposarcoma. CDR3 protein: CASSSNLTSGIVNEQFF. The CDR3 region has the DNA TGCGCCAGCAGCTCGAACCTTACTAGCGGGATAGTGAATGAGCAGTTCTTC. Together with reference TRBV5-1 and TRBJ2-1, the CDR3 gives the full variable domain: KAGVTQTPRYLIKTRGQQVTLSCSPISGHRSVSWYQQTPGQGLQFLFEYFSETQRNKGNFPGRFSGRQFSNSRSEMNVSTLELGDSALYLCASSSNLTSGIVNEQFFGPGTRLTVL.